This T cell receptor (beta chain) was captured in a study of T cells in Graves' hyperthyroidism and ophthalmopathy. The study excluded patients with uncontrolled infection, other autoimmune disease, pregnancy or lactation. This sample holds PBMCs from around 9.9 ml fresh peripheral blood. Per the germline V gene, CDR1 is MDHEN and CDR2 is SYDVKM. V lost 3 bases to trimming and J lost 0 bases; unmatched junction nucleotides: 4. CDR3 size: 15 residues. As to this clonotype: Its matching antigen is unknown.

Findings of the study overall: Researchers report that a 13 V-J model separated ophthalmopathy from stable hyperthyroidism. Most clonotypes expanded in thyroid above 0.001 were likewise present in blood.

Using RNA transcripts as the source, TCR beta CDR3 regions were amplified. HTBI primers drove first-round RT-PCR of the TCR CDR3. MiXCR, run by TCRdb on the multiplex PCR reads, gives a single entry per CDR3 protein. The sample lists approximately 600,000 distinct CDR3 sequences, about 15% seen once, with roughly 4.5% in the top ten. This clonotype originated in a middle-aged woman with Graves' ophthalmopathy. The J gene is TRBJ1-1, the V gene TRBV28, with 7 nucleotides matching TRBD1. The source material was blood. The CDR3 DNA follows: TGTGCCAGCAGTTTGCCGACAGGGATGAACACTGAAGCTTTCTTT. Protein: CASSLPTGMNTEAFF.